This TCR beta chain stems from a study of blood T cells in healthy people across ages. Study observations and caveats: Higher naive T cell percentage went strongly together with higher TCR beta diversity.

Germline loops: CDR1 SGHTA, CDR2 FQGNSA. The CDR3 covers 15 residues. The donors, aged roughly 6 to 90, were healthy Caucasians from Russia. A second PCR of 7 to 11 cycles used a sample-barcoded 5' primer and a J-beta primer mix. Each cDNA molecule was tagged by a template-switch adaptor that had 12 random nucleotides. Each CDR3 protein is one row after TCRdb ran MiXCR on the 5' RACE reads. Of nearly 1 million distinct CDR3 sequences listed, roughly 51% were seen once; the top ten hold about a fifth. As for this clonotype: Its matching antigen is unknown.

The rearrangement uses TRBV7-2 and TRBJ2-5; 10 bases fit TRBD2. Matching the DNA end better, TRBJ2-7 makes the J call doubtful. The sample taken for sequencing was blood. The origin of this receptor is a woman in her sixties in good health. In DNA, the CDR3 is TGTGCCAGCAGCAGGGGACTAGCGCCTCTAGGCGAGCAGTACTTC. Protein: CASSRGLAPLGEQYF.